What follows are 23 T cell receptor beta chains derived from one specimen sequenced in a study of CD8 T cells in Susac syndrome. Random hexamers served to reverse transcribe roughly 0.45 to 1 ug RNA. MiXCR, applied by TCRdb to the immunoSEQ multiplex PCR reads, yields one record per CDR3 protein. The sample carries about 430,000 distinct CDR3 sequences, more than 80% recorded once. The sample consisted of CD8+ T cells from PBMCs. Receptor source: a human donor with multiple sclerosis.

CDR3 sequence: CASSFQAGGDTDTQYF. CDR3 DNA sequence: TGTGCCAGCAGTTTCCAAGCGGGAGGTGACACAGATACGCAGTATTTT. The chain couples TRBV28 to TRBJ2-3; TRBD2 agrees at 9 bases. This CDR3 has 16 amino acids. CDR1 is MDHEN and CDR2 is SYDVKM in the germline V gene. Trimming took 3 bases from V and 2 from J; bases not matched to a gene: 6. Drawing the rest from reference TRBV28 and TRBJ2-3, the complete variable domain is DVKVTQSSRYLVKRTGEKVFLECVQDMDHENMFWYRQDPGLGLRLIYFSYDVKMKEKGDIPEGYSVSREKKERFSLILESASTNQTSMYLCASSFQAGGDTDTQYFGPGTRLTVL.

The chain employs TRBV6-1 and TRBJ2-3; 8 nucleotides align to TRBD1. J was trimmed by 5 bases and V by 4 bases; bases with no gene match: 5. This CDR3 spans 14 amino acids. Germline V gene sequence: CDR1 MNHNS, CDR2 SASEGT. CDR3 nucleotides: TGTGCCAGCAGTGTTGGACAGGGTGTAGATACGCAGTATTTT. It codes for CASSVGQGVDTQYF.

This chain connects TRBV5-4 to TRBJ1-2, with TRBD1 identical over 7 bases. The ends lost 6 bases at V and 3 bases at J; junction bases unmatched: 8. There are 14 residues in the CDR3. Germline CDR1 SGHNT, CDR2 YYREEE (reference sequence). CDR3 coding DNA: TGTGCCAGCATAATGGCAGGGGGTGACTATGGCTACACCTTC. Its translation: CASIMAGGDYGYTF.

The rearrangement joins TRBV6-1 to TRBJ2-7; perhaps TRBD2 as D (6 bases). V lost 4 bases and J 3 bases, leaving 10 bases between the germline ends. Germline V gene sequence: CDR1 MNHNS, CDR2 SASEGT. The CDR3 spans 13 residues. This CDR3 reads CASSAGEDYEQYF. CDR3 in DNA: TGTGCCAGCAGTGCGGGGGAGGACTACGAGCAGTACTTC.

This chain uses TRBV27 with TRBJ2-7, with D tentatively TRBD2 (6 bases). Germline V CDR1 and CDR2: MNHEY, SMNVEV (reference sequence). Trimming pared 3 bases from V and 1 base from J, leaving 13 bases between. The CDR3 has 15 residues. The CDR3, as DNA: TGTGCCAGCAGTTTTGGAGGGGACGATTCCTACGAGCAGTACTTC. It translates to CASSFGGDDSYEQYF.

This chain connects TRBV10-3 to TRBJ2-7; 11 bases agree with TRBD1. The V segment lost 6 bases and the J segment 7 bases; nucleotides outside the gene matches: 5. Germline V lookup: CDR1 ENHRY, CDR2 SYGVKD. The CDR3 length is 13 residues. Here the CDR3 DNA reads TGTGCCATCAGGGACAGGGGGCGCTTAGAGCAGTACTTC. This sequence encodes CAIRDRGRLEQYF.

This chain joins TRBV12-3 or TRBV12-4 and TRBJ1-2; D is unclear. V lost 6 bases to trimming and J lost 4 bases, with 15 bases between them. The CDR3 loop spans 14 amino acids. The CDR3 DNA sequence: TGTGCCAGCAGACATTCTGACACTCCCTATGGCTACACCTTC. Protein: CASRHSDTPYGYTF.

This clonotype has more than one count but fewer than ten. The junction differs from germline at one of its ends, possibly a read error. The V call is TRBV11-2, the J call TRBJ2-2; possibly TRBD2 for D (5 bases). Germline CDR1 reads SGHAT; CDR2 reads FQNNGV. This CDR3 comprises 16 residues. CDR3 loop: CASSSTALSHPGELFF. DNA of the CDR3: TGTGCCAGCAGCTCAACAGCTCTATCTCACCCCGGGGAGCTTTTTTTT.

The V call is TRBV14, the J call TRBJ2-1; 11 bases are a match to TRBD1. V lost 6 bases to trimming and J lost 10 bases; unmatched junction nucleotides: 5. CDR1 SGHDN and CDR2 FVKESK come from the germline V gene. This CDR3 contains 13 residues. CDR3 loop: CASRDRGRGEQFF. The CDR3 DNA reads TGTGCCAGCAGGGACAGGGGGCGAGGGGAGCAGTTCTTC. Full variable domain (rest looked up from reference TRBV14 and TRBJ2-1): EAGVTQFPSHSVIEKGQTVTLRCDPISGHDNLYWYRRVMGKEIKFLLHFVKESKQDESGMPNNRFLAERTGGTYSTLKVQPAELEDSGVYFCASRDRGRGEQFFGPGTRLTVL.

The chain uses TRBV5-1 and TRBJ2-7; 7 nucleotides match TRBD2. The germline CDR1 and CDR2 sequences are SGHRS and YFSETQ. The CDR3 contains 13 residues. V dropped 3 bases and J dropped 1; count of bases not matched to a gene: 1. The CDR3 DNA reads TGCGCCAGCAGCTGGGAGGGTTCCTACGAGCAGTACTTC. Its translation is CASSWEGSYEQYF. Full variable domain (remainder filled in from reference TRBV5-1 and TRBJ2-7): KAGVTQTPRYLIKTRGQQVTLSCSPISGHRSVSWYQQTPGQGLQFLFEYFSETQRNKGNFPGRFSGRQFSNSRSEMNVSTLELGDSALYLCASSWEGSYEQYFGPGTRLTVT.

The genes are TRBV12-3 or TRBV12-4 and TRBJ1-4; D is uncertain. Deletions cut 5 bases from V and 8 bases from J, with 21 bases between. The CDR3 is 16 residues long. DNA of the CDR3: TGTGCCAGCAGTGGTCCCCTGCGGGGAGGGAAAGAAAAACTGTTTTTT. Translation gives CASSGPLRGGKEKLFF.

The rearrangement uses TRBV20-1 and TRBJ2-7; no reliable D call. The CDR3 consists of 12 residues. Trimming took off 0 bases at V and 4 bases at J, with 7 bases between the two ends. Germline CDR1 DFQATT, CDR2 SNEGSKA (reference sequence). CDR3 DNA sequence: TGCAGTGCTAGAGATACGGATTACGAGCAGTACTTC. Protein sequence: CSARDTDYEQYF.

The gene calls are TRBV6-4 and TRBJ1-2, with D possibly matching TRBD1 (5 bases). Germline CDR1 reads MRHNA; CDR2 reads SNTAGT. Between the trimmed V and J ends, which lost 2 bases and 6 bases, there was a span of 19 bases. The length of the CDR3 is 16 residues. In DNA, the CDR3 is TGTGCCAGCAGTGACCAGGGCCTGGGCAGGGTGGATGGCTACACCTTC. This translates into CASSDQGLGRVDGYTF.

V and J are TRBV30 and TRBJ2-7; D is unclear. The CDR3 covers 12 residues. Germline assignment: CDR1 GTSNPN and CDR2 SVGIG (reference sequence). V lost 5 bases and J lost 5, with 13 bases in between. Written as DNA, the CDR3 is TGTGCCTGGGGTTCGGGTTACGACGAGCAGTACTTC. Translated, it gives CAWGSGYDEQYF.

This chain links TRBV20-1 with TRBJ1-1; 7 bases are shared with TRBD1. CDR1 and CDR2 from the germline V gene are DFQATT and SNEGSKA (reference sequence). CDR3 length equals 11 residues. The V and J ends lost 3 bases and 11 bases, in that order; junction bases with no gene match: 6. The CDR3 region is CSARGPGGAFF. DNA for the CDR3: TGCAGTGCTAGGGGCCCAGGGGGGGCTTTCTTT.

The chain carries TRBV6-5 and TRBJ2-3; D gene unclear. The CDR3 spans 14 residues. Trimming shortened V by 2 bases and J by 4 bases, and 10 bases separated the two germline ends. Looked up from germline, CDR1 is MNHEY and CDR2 is SVGAGI. CDR3 in DNA: TGTGCCAGCAGTTACGCTTCCGGATCAGATACGCAGTATTTT. It is translated as CASSYASGSDTQYF.

This chain joins TRBV25-1 and TRBJ1-1; D is uncertain. The germline gives CDR1 MGHDK, CDR2 SYGVNS. V was cut by 0 bases and J by 5 bases, with 16 bases left in between. CDR3 length: 16 residues. The CDR3 DNA is TGTGCCAGCAGTGAATATTGGGAGGGAAGTGGAACTGAAGCTTTCTTT. Encoded protein: CASSEYWEGSGTEAFF.

The count of this clonotype is one. V and J are TRBV10-3 and TRBJ2-3; 8 bases line up with TRBD2. The CDR3 loop spans 13 amino acids. Trimming cost V 7 bases and J 4 bases; bases outside gene matches: 4. Germline-derived CDR1 and CDR2 are ENHRY and SYGVKD. The CDR3 reads CAITGTRSDTQYF. The DNA for the CDR3 is TGTGCCATCACCGGGACTAGATCAGATACGCAGTATTTT.

This clonotype occurred a few times. The V and J genes are TRBV20-1 and TRBJ2-1; D call uncertain. The germline CDR1 and CDR2 sequences are DFQATT and SNEGSKA (reference sequence). The CDR3 covers 15 residues. Trimming stripped 0 bases from V and 0 bases from J, with 9 bases between. CDR3 sequence: CSARDVLVSYNEQFF. Written as DNA, the CDR3 is TGCAGTGCTAGAGATGTGCTAGTCTCCTACAATGAGCAGTTCTTC.

The V and J genes are TRBV19 and TRBJ2-2; D gene unclear. The CDR3 runs 13 residues. The ends were cut back, 8 bases at V and 13 bases at J, with 20 bases in the middle. Germline CDR1 and CDR2: LNHDA and SQIVND (reference sequence). DNA of the CDR3: TGTGCCAGTTCTCTCGGTAGAACTTCCGGGCTGTTTTTT. Translated, it gives CASSLGRTSGLFF.

DNA for the CDR3: TGTGCCAGCAGCTTAGAACCGGGACAGGGAACTGAAGCTTTCTTT. Protein product: CASSLEPGQGTEAFF. This chain links TRBV7-6 with TRBJ1-1; 9 nucleotides match TRBD1. The CDR3 loop spans 15 amino acids. From germline, CDR1 is SGHVS and CDR2 FNYEAQ. V gave up 1 base and J gave up 5 bases; unmatched junction bases: 5.

This chain uses TRBV27 with TRBJ2-1; 8 bases line up with TRBD2. The CDR3 has 16 amino acids. The germline V gene has CDR1 MNHEY and CDR2 SMNVEV (reference sequence). Trimming cost V 3 bases and J 8 bases; bases outside gene matches: 12. The CDR3 sequence is CASSFFKGLGDDEQFF. For the CDR3, the DNA is TGTGCCAGCAGTTTTTTTAAGGGACTAGGCGATGATGAGCAGTTCTTC.

The chain carries TRBV6-1 and TRBJ2-3; maybe TRBD2 (6 bases). Germline lookup yields CDR1 MNHNS and CDR2 SASEGT. This CDR3 is 16 amino acids long. The V end lost 5 bases, the J end lost 0 bases, and 15 bases lay between the germline ends. CDR3 in amino acids: CASSTRGGTSTDTQYF. The CDR3 DNA is TGTGCCAGCAGTACGCGCGGCGGGACTAGCACAGATACGCAGTATTTT.